The clone carrying this T cell receptor (beta chain) was seen just once. This entry belongs to a study of blood T cell repertoires in COVID-19. Overall study context: From T cells, B-cell-depleted T cells, or PBMCs came the material, which was cDNA or gDNA.

The CDR3 extends over 15 amino acids. Germline V CDR1 and CDR2: LGHNA, YNFKEQ. V shed 6 bases and J shed 2 bases, with 16 bases lying between them. Sequenced by immunoSEQ multiplex PCR; TCRdb stores in-frame clones only, minus some. The sample lists about 260,000 clones; 75% to 90% were seen once. This receptor was obtained from a woman aged 50 to 60 who had recovered from COVID-19. The sequenced sample was peripheral blood. The rearrangement uses TRBV4-2 and TRBJ2-5, with D possibly matching TRBD1 (6 bases). CDR3 nucleotides: TGTGCCAGCAGTGAACAGGGTAAGGGACAAGAGACCCAGTACTTC. Translated: CASSEQGKGQETQYF.